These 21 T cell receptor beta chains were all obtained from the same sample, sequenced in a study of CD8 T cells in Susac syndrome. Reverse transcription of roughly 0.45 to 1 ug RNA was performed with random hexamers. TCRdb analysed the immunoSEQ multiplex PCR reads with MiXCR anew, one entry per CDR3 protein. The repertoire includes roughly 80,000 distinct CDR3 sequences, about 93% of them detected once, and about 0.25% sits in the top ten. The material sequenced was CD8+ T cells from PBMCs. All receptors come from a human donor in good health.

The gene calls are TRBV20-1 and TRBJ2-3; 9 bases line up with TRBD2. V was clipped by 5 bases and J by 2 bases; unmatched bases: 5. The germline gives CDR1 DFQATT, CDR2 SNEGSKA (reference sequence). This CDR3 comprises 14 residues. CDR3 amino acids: CSAPLAGPTDTQYF. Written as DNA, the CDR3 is TGCAGTGCTCCTCTAGCGGGGCCCACAGATACGCAGTATTTT.

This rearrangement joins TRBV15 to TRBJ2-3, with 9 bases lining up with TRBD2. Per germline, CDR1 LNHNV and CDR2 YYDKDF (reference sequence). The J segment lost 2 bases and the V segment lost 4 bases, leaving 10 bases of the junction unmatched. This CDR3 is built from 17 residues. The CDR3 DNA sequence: TGTGCCACCAGCACCCCCCTAGCGGGATCCCACACAGATACGCAGTATTTT. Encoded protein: CATSTPLAGSHTDTQYF.

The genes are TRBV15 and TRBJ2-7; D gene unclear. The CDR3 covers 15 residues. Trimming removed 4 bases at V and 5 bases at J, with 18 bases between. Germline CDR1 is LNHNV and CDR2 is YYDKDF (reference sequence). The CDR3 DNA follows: TGTGCCACCAGCACCCCGGATAGGATCTTCCACGAGCAGTACTTC. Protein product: CATSTPDRIFHEQYF.

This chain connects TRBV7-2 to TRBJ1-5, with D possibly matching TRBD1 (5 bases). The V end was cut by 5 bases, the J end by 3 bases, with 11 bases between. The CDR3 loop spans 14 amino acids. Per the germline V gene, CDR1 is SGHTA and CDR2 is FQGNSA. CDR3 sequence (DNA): TGTGCCAGCAGCGAAGGGGTATACAATCAGCCCCAGCATTTT. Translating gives CASSEGVYNQPQHF.

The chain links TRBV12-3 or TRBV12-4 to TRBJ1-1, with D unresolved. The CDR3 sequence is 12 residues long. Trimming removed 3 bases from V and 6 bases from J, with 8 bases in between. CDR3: CASSFPGAEAFF. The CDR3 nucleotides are TGTGCCAGCAGTTTCCCCGGCGCTGAAGCTTTCTTT.

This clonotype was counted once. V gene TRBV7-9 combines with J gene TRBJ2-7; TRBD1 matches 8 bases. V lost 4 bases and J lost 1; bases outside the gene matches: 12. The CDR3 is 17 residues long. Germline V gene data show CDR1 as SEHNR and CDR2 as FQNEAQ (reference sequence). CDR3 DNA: TGTGCCAGCAGCTCTGGTCGACAGGGGCTGATGTCCTACGAGCAGTACGTC. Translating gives CASSSGRQGLMSYEQYV.

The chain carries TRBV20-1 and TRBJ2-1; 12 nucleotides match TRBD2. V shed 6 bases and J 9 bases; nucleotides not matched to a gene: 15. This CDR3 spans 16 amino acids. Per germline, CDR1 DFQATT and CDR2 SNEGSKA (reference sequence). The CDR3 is CSADPSGRAGSGEQFF. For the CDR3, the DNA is TGCAGTGCGGACCCTAGCGGGAGGGCCGGTTCGGGTGAGCAGTTCTTC.

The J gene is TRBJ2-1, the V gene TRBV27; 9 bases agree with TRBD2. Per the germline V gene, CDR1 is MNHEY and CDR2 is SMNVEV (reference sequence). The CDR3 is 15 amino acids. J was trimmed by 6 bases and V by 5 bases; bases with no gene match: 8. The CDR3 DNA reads TGTGCCAGCAGTCCGTCTAGCGGGATAGGCAATGAGCAGTTCTTC. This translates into CASSPSSGIGNEQFF.

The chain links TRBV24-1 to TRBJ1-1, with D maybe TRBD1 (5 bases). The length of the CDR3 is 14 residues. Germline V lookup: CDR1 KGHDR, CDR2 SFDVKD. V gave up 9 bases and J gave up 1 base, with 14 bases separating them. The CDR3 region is CATCPGGENTEAFF. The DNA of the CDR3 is TGTGCCACCTGTCCGGGGGGAGAGAACACTGAAGCTTTCTTT.

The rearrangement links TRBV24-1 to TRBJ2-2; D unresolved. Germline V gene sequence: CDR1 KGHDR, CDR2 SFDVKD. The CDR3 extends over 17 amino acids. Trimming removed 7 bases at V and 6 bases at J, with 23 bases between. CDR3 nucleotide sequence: TGTGCCACCAGCCCGGTGGAACTGTCGGGCTCATCCGGGGAGCTGTTTTTT. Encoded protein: CATSPVELSGSSGELFF.

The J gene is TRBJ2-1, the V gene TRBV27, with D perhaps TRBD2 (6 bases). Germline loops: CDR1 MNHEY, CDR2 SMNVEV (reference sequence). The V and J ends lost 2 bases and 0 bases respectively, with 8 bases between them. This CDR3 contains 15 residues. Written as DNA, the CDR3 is TGTGCCAGCAGTTTAGCGGGACGCTCCTACAATGAGCAGTTCTTC. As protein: CASSLAGRSYNEQFF.

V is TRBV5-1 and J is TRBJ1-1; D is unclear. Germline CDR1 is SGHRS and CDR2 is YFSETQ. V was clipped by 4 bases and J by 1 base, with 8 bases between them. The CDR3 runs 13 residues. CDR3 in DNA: TGCGCCAGCAGCCTCACAACGAACACTGAAGCTTTCTTT. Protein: CASSLTTNTEAFF.

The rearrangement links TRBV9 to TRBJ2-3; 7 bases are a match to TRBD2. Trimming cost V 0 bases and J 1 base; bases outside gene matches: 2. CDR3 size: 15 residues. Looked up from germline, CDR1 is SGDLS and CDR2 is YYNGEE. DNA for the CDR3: TGTGCCAGCAGCGTAGAGCTAGCGGGCACAGATACGCAGTATTTT. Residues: CASSVELAGTDTQYF.

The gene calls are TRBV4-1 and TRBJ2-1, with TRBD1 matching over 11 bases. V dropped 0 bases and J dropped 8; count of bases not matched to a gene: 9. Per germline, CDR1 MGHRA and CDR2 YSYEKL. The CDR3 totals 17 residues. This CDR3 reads CASSQDRDRGTRDEQFF. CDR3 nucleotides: TGCGCCAGCAGCCAAGATAGGGACAGGGGGACCCGGGATGAGCAGTTCTTC.

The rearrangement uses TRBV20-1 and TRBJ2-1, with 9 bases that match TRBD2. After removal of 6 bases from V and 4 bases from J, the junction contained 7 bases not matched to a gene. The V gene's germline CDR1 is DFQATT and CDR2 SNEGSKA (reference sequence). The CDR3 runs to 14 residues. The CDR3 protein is CSAPGLAHYNEQFF. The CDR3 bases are TGCAGTGCCCCGGGACTAGCACATTACAATGAGCAGTTCTTC.

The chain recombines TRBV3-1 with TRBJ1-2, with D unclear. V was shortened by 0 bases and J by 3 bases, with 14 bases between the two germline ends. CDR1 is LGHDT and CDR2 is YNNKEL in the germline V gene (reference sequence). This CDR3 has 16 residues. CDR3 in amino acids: CASSQDLSGKDYGYTF. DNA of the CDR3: TGTGCCAGCAGCCAAGATTTATCAGGAAAGGACTATGGCTACACCTTC.

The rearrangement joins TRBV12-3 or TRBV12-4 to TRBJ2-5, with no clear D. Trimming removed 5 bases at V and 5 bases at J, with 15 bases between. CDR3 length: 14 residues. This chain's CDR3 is CASSPPIGRETQYF. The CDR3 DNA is TGTGCCAGCAGTCCTCCGATCGGACGGGAGACCCAGTACTTC.

Here the CDR3 reads CASTLGNEQYF. CDR3 bases: TGTGCCAGCACCCTCGGAAACGAGCAGTACTTC. The chain links TRBV12-3 or TRBV12-4 to TRBJ2-7; D is uncertain. This CDR3 is 11 amino acids long. V lost 7 bases and J 5 bases, leaving 9 bases between the germline ends.

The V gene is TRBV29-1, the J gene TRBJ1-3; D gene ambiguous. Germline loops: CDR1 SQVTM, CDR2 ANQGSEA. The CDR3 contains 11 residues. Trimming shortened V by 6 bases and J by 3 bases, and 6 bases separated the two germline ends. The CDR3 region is CSVYSGNTIYF. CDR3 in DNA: TGCAGCGTGTACAGTGGAAACACCATATATTTT.

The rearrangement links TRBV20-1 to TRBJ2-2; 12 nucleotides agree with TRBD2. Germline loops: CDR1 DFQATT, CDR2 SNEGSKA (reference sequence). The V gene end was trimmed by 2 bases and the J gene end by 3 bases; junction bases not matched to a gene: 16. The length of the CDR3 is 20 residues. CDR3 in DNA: TGCAGTGCTAGACCCCCGGGAGCTAGCGGGAGGGCCAGGGACACCGGGGAGCTGTTTTTT. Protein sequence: CSARPPGASGRARDTGELFF.

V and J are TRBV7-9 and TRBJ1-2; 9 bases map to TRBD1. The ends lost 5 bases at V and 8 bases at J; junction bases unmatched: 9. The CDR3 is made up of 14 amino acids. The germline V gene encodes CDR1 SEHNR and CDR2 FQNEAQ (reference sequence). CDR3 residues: CASSTWDRAEGYTF. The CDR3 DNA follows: TGTGCCAGCAGCACCTGGGACAGGGCGGAGGGCTACACCTTC.